A single sample gave rise to the 15 T cell receptor beta chains below, sequenced in a study of tumor-infiltrating lymphocytes in primary liver carcinoma. Germline DNA was also extracted, and blood RNA derived from unsorted whole blood. The investigators made TCR beta cDNA from about 500 ng total RNA, using a constant-region primer. Amplification in three nested multiplex PCR rounds with slightly modified ARM-PCR gave rise to TCR beta libraries. TRBV1-TRBV30 forward and Cbeta reverse primers drove the first two roughly 10-cycle rounds. TCRdb reprocessed the multiplex PCR reads via MiXCR and lists one record per CDR3 protein. The sample includes more than 150,000 distinct CDR3 sequences, less than 65% seen only once; the top ten take approximately 67%. The source material was peripheral blood. The receptors originated from a man aged 40-50 years with primary liver carcinoma and hepatitis B virus infection.

As for this clonotype: Since the CDR3 does not end with the conserved phenylalanine or tryptophan, this likely comes from a read error. This chain joins TRBV11-2 and TRBJ2-3, with D perhaps being TRBD1 or TRBD2 (5 bases each). Germline CDR1 is SGHAT and CDR2 is FQNNGV. The CDR3 has 15 amino acids. This CDR3 reads CASSYRSGSTDTQYL. The CDR3 bases are TGTGCCAGCAGCTACAGGAGCGGAAGCACAGATACTCAGTATTTG.

This clonotype was counted once. The chain joins TRBV7-9 to TRBJ2-1; D unclear. V dropped 0 bases and J dropped 7 bases, with 10 bases sitting between them. Germline V gene sequence: CDR1 SEHNR, CDR2 FQNEAQ (reference sequence). The CDR3 loop spans 14 amino acids. CDR3 sequence reads: CASSLAPGENEQFF. In DNA, the CDR3 is TGTGCCAGCAGCTTAGCGCCGGGTGAGAATGAGCAGTTCTTC.

To note about this clonotype: At one end the junction does not follow the germline gene, possibly because of a read error. This chain uses TRBV11-2 with TRBJ2-5; 10 bases align to TRBD2. CDR1 and CDR2 (germline): SGHAT, FQNNGV. The length of the CDR3 is 14 residues. The CDR3 DNA is TGTGTCAGCAACCCGGGACTAGCGTTAGAGACCCGGTACTTC. Its translation is CVSNPGLALETRYF.

The sample holds one count of this clonotype. CDR3 sequence: CASSSGSEGSQPQHF. The CDR3 DNA sequence: TGTGCCAGCAGTTCCGGATCCGAAGGGAGTCAGCCCCAGCATTTT. V is TRBV6-1 and J is TRBJ1-5, with D unclear. The CDR3 runs to 15 residues. The V and J ends lost 5 bases and 6 bases respectively, with 17 bases between them. CDR1 and CDR2 from the germline V gene are MNHNS and SASEGT.

This clonotype was counted once. The chain employs TRBV5-4 and TRBJ2-3; 12 bases match TRBD2. The V gene end was trimmed by 0 bases and the J gene end by 0 bases; junction bases not matched to a gene: 2. Germline CDR1 SGHNT, CDR2 YYREEE (reference sequence). The CDR3 is 17 amino acids. The CDR3 region is CASSLGGTSGSTDTQYF. In DNA, the CDR3 is TGTGCCAGCAGCTTGGGGGGGACTAGCGGGAGCACAGATACGCAGTATTTT. Filled out from reference TRBV5-4 and TRBJ2-3, the complete variable domain reads ETGVTQSPTHLIKTRGQQVTLRCSSQSGHNTVSWYQQALGQGPQFIFQYYREEENGRGNFPPRFSGLQFPNYSSELNVNALELDDSALYLCASSLGGTSGSTDTQYFGPGTRLTVL.

The table lists this clonotype with a few counts. The rearrangement uses TRBV29-1 and TRBJ1-1; 7 positions match TRBD1. In germline, CDR1 is SQVTM, CDR2 ANQGSEA. V was clipped by 5 bases and J by 3 bases; unmatched bases: 6. The CDR3 is made up of 13 amino acids. This chain's CDR3 is CSVRTGVDTEAFF. In DNA form, the CDR3 reads TGCAGCGTTCGGACAGGCGTCGACACTGAAGCTTTCTTT.

This clonotype was recorded at least ten times. V is TRBV11-1 and J is TRBJ2-1; 10 positions match TRBD2. The CDR3 is 15 residues long. CDR1 and CDR2 (germline): SGHAT, FQDESV (reference sequence). With 5 bases clipped from V and 5 bases from J, the junction kept 6 bases outside the gene matches. The CDR3 loop is CASSPLAGFDNEQFF. The CDR3 DNA reads as TGTGCCAGCAGCCCACTAGCGGGATTTGACAATGAGCAGTTCTTC.

The V and J genes are TRBV11-2 and TRBJ2-1, with 12 nucleotides matching TRBD2. Germline V gives CDR1 SGHAT, CDR2 FQNNGV. The V and J ends lost 3 bases and 7 bases, in that order; junction bases with no gene match: 7. The CDR3 length is 16 residues. In DNA form, the CDR3 reads TGTGCCAGCAGCTTGGATCTAGCGGGAGGGCCGAATGAGCAGTTCTTC. Translation gives CASSLDLAGGPNEQFF.

This clonotype was counted between two and nine times. The V and J genes are TRBV4-1 and TRBJ2-1; 9 nucleotides match TRBD2. Germline V lookup: CDR1 MGHRA, CDR2 YSYEKL. There are 16 residues in the CDR3. V trimming: 3 bases; J trimming: 6 bases; junction bases outside the gene matches: 9. The CDR3 reads CASSHLSGRSFNEQFF. The CDR3 DNA reads as TGCGCCAGCAGCCACCTTAGCGGGAGAAGTTTCAATGAGCAGTTCTTC.

This sequence joins TRBV5-8 and TRBJ2-4; 7 nucleotides agree with TRBD2. J lost 2 bases, V lost 4 bases, and 15 bases had no gene match. Germline assignment: CDR1 SGHTS and CDR2 YDEGEE. The CDR3 spans 18 residues. The CDR3 loop reads CASSPPFGGRGTKNIQYF. The CDR3 bases are TGTGCCAGCAGCCCCCCTTTCGGCGGGAGAGGAACCAAAAACATTCAGTACTTC.

This clonotype was recorded at least ten times. The chain employs TRBV6-5 and TRBJ1-2; possibly TRBD1 for D (6 bases). The CDR3 length is 17 residues. Germline V gene sequence: CDR1 MNHEY, CDR2 SVGAGI. V was trimmed by 3 bases and J by 4 bases, leaving 21 bases between them. The chain's CDR3 is CASSYRGARAYSYGYTF. The CDR3 DNA reads as TGTGCCAGCAGTTATAGGGGGGCGCGGGCGTATAGCTATGGCTACACCTTC.

On this clonotype: A single base separates this from a much larger clone, so it may be a read error. This chain connects TRBV11-2 to TRBJ1-2, with 7 bases fitting TRBD1. There are 17 residues in the CDR3. Losses at the gene ends were 5 bases for V and 6 bases for J; bases not matched to a gene: 18. The germline V gene has CDR1 SGHAT and CDR2 FQNNGV. The chain's CDR3 is CASSPVIPIGGNNGYTF. CDR3 DNA sequence: TGTGCCAGCAGCCCAGTCATCCCCATAGGGGGCAATAATGGCTACACCTTC.

This clonotype came up a few times. The chain recombines TRBV6-5 with TRBJ2-7; D uncertain. The length of the CDR3 is 11 residues. Germline V gene data show CDR1 as MNHEY and CDR2 as SVGAGI. Trimming removed 4 bases at V and 6 bases at J, with 7 bases between. The CDR3: CASSSGFEQYF. The CDR3 coding sequence is TGTGCCAGCAGTTCCGGGTTCGAGCAGTACTTC.

The V call is TRBV6-5, the J call TRBJ1-5; D call uncertain. The germline V and J ends were trimmed by 4 bases and 2 bases, with 3 bases remaining between them. The CDR3 has 12 residues. Germline V lookup: CDR1 MNHEY, CDR2 SVGAGI. CDR3 in DNA: TGTGCCAGCAGTTCCGGCAATCAGCCCCAGCATTTT. This codes for CASSSGNQPQHF.

Notes on this clonotype: Germline is not matched at one junction end, which may reflect a read error. This chain links TRBV11-1 with TRBJ2-1; D is unclear. Germline CDR1 and CDR2: SGHAT and FQDESV (reference sequence). This CDR3 has 13 amino acids. The CDR3 loop is CASSPFPPNEQFF. The CDR3 DNA is TGTGCCAGCAGCCCATTCCCCCCCAATGAGCAGTTTTTC. Complete variable domain (other parts from reference TRBV11-1 and TRBJ2-1): EAEVAQSPRYKITEKSQAVAFWCDPISGHATLYWYRQILGQGPELLVQFQDESVVDDSQLPKDRFSAERLKGVDSTLKIQPAELGDSAMYLCASSPFPPNEQFFGPGTRLTVL.